This T cell receptor (beta chain) was captured by sequencing in a study of breast tumors, draining lymph nodes, adjacent tissues (dated by TCRdb to about 2016). Concerning the study at large: TCR beta repertoires were compared across tumor, adjacent nontumor tissue and axillary lymph nodes obtained from breast cancer patients. In human breast cancer, the study set out to assess how tumor, surrounding tissue and draining lymph node repertoires relate to one another and whether T cells might be exchanged between them.

TCRdb records Illumina HiSeq 2000 as the sequencer. Multiplex PCR amplification was used to build the TCR beta chain libraries. High-throughput sequencing was used to analyze the amplified TCR beta chain products. The public reads were reanalyzed by TCRdb: fastp trimming at Q25, MiXCR alignment, in-frame beta chains only. Identical CDR3 protein sequences are pooled into one entry, listed with their most common genes and DNA. Within this sample are around 150,000 distinct CDR3 sequences, with 32% of them counted one time only. The top ten constitute approximately 2.3% of the sample. What the research found in general, with its limitations: The study presented the conclusion that tumor T cells originate in lymph nodes as consistent with a hypothesis, not as something directly demonstrated. T-cell repertoire diversity in tumors was found to be lower than in lymph nodes but higher than in nontumor tissue, and preferential V and J gene usage was observed. In luminal-like breast cancer, tumor and nontumor tissue repertoires resembled each other significantly more than in basal-like breast cancer. The data were considered consistent with most tumor T cells being derived from the lymph node and subsequently expanding within tumor tissue.

The lymph node samples were taken from the axillary draining lymph nodes of breast cancer patients. This clonotype was recorded at least ten times. Its antigen remains unidentified. Being one base from a much bigger clone, this may be a read error. This receptor was taken from a female donor with breast cancer. Some clones in this sample may be carry-over from other donors' samples. The specimen was axillary lymph node tissue.

The CDR3 reads as follows: CASRPGETYQETQHF. The DNA is TGTGCCAGCAGGCCGGGGGAGACGTACCAAGAGACCCAGCACTTC. This receptor chain uses TRBV7-9 and TRBJ2-5, with a tentative D gene TRBD2 over 6 matching bases. Including the terminal cysteine and phenylalanine, the CDR3 comprises 15 residues. The only DNA kept is the CDR3, 45 bases in frame from the first base. From a lookup of the germline V gene (reference sequence), CDR1 and CDR2 are SEHNR and FQNEAQ.